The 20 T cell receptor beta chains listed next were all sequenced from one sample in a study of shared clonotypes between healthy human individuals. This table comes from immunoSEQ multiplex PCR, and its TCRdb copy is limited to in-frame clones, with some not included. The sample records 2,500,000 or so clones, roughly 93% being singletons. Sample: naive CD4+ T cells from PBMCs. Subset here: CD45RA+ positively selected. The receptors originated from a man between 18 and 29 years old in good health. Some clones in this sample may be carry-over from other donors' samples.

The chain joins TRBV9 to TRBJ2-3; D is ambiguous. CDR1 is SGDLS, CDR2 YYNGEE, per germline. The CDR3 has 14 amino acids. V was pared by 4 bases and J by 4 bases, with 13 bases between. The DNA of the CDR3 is TGTGCCAGCAGCTCCTTCTCCGCCGCAGATACGCAGTATTTT. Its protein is CASSSFSAADTQYF.

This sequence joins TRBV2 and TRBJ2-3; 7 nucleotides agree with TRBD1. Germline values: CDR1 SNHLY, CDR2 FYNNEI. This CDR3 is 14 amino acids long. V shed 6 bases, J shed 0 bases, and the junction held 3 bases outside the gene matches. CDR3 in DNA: TGTGCCAGCAGGGGGACAGATAGCACAGATACGCAGTATTTT. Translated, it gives CASRGTDSTDTQYF.

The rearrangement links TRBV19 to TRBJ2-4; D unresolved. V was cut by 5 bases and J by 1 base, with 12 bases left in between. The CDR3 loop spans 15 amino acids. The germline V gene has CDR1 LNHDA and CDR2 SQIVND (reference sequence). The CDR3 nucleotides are TGTGCCAGTAGTGTTAGCATGCACGCCAAAAACATTCAGTACTTC. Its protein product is CASSVSMHAKNIQYF.

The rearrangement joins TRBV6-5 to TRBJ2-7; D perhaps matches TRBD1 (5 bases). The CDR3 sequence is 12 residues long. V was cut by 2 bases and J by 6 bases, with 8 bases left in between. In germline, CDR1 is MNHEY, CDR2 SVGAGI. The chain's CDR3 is CASSYRGSEQYF. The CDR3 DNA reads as TGTGCCAGCAGTTACAGGGGTTCCGAGCAGTACTTC.

The CDR3 loop reads CSDGRGGVQETQYF. The CDR3 DNA is TGCAGCGACGGGCGAGGAGGGGTACAAGAGACCCAGTACTTC. This rearrangement joins TRBV29-1 to TRBJ2-5; TRBD2 is a possible D gene (6 bases). The germline CDR1 and CDR2 sequences are SQVTM and ANQGSEA. Trimming shortened V by 7 bases and J by 2 bases, and 17 bases separated the two germline ends. The CDR3 length is 14 residues.

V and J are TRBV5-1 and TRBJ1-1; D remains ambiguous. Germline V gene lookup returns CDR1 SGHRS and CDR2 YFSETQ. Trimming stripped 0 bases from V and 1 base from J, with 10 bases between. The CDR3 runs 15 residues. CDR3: CASSLDRNWNTEAFF. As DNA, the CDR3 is TGCGCCAGCAGCTTGGATCGGAATTGGAACACTGAAGCTTTCTTT. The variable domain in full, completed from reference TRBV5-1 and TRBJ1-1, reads KAGVTQTPRYLIKTRGQQVTLSCSPISGHRSVSWYQQTPGQGLQFLFEYFSETQRNKGNFPGRFSGRQFSNSRSEMNVSTLELGDSALYLCASSLDRNWNTEAFFGQGTRLTVV.

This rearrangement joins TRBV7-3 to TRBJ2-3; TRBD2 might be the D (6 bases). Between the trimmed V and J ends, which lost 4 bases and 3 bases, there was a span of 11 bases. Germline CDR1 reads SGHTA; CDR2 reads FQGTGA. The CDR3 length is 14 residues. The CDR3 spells CASSSFGTTDTQYF. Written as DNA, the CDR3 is TGTGCCAGCAGCTCGTTCGGGACTACAGATACGCAGTATTTT.

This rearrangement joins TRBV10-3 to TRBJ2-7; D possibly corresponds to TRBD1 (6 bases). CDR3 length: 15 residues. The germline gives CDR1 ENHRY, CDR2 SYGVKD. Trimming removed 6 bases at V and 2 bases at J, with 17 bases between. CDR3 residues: CAISGAVQGTYEQYF. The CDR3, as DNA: TGTGCCATCAGCGGGGCAGTGCAGGGGACCTACGAGCAGTACTTC.

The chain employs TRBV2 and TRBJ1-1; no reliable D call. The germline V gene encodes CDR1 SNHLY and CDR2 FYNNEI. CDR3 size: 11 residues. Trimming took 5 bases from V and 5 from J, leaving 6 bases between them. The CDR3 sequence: CASSLETEAFF. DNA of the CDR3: TGTGCCAGCAGTTTAGAAACTGAAGCTTTCTTT. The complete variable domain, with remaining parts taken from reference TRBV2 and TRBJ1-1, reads EPEVTQTPSHQVTQMGQEVILRCVPISNHLYFYWYRQILGQKVEFLVSFYNNEISEKSEIFDDQFSVERPDGSNFTLKIRSTKLEDSAMYFCASSLETEAFFGQGTRLTVV.

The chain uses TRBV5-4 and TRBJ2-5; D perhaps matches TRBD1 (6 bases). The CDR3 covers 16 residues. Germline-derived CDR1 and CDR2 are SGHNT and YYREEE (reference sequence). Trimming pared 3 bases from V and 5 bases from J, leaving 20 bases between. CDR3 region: CASSSRLRGPGETQYF. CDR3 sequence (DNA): TGTGCCAGCAGCTCTAGGCTCAGGGGCCCTGGGGAGACCCAGTACTTC.

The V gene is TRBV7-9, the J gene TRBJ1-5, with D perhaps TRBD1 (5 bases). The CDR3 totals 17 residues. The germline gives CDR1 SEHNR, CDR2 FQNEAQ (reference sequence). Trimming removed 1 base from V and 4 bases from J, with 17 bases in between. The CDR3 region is CASSLGLLTGGNQPQHF. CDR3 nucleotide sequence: TGTGCCAGCAGCTTAGGGCTACTGACGGGGGGAAATCAGCCCCAGCATTTT.

CDR3 in DNA: TGCGCCAGCAGCCAAGCGCTAGCGGCTCTTGGGGGGGAGACCCAGTACTTC. Translation gives CASSQALAALGGETQYF. The chain is built from TRBV4-1 and TRBJ2-5; 7 bases align to TRBD2. Germline CDR1 MGHRA, CDR2 YSYEKL. This CDR3 is 17 amino acids long. The junction had 13 bases not matched to a gene; V was cut back by 1 base and J by 5 bases.

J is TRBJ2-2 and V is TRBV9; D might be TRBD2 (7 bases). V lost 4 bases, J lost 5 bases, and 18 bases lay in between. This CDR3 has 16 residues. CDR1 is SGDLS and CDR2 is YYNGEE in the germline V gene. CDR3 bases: TGTGCCAGCAGCCTCCGTCGGGGGGCGGTTACCGGGGAGCTGTTTTTT. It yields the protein CASSLRRGAVTGELFF.

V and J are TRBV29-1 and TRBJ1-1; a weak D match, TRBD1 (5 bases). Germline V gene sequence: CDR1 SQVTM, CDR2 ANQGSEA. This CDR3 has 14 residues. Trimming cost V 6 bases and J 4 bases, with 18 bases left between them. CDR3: CSVLLLTVGTEAFF. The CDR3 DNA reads TGCAGCGTCCTTTTACTGACAGTAGGCACTGAAGCTTTCTTT.

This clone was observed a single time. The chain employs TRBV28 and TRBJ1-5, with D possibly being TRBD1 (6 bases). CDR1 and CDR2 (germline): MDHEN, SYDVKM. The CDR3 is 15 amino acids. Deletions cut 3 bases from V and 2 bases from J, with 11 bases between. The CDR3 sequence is CASSFTGRGNQPQHF. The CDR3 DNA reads TGTGCCAGCAGTTTCACAGGGAGGGGCAATCAGCCCCAGCATTTT.

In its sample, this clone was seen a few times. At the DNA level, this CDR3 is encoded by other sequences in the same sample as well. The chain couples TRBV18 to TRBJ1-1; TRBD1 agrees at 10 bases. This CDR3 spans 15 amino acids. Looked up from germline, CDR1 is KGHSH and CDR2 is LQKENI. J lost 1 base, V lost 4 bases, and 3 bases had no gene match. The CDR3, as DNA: TGTGCCAGCTCACTCGGACAGGGGGGGAACACTGAAGCTTTCTTT. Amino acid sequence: CASSLGQGGNTEAFF. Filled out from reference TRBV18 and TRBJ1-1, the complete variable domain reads NAGVMQNPRHLVRRRGQEARLRCSPMKGHSHVYWYRQLPEEGLKFMVYLQKENIIDESGMPKERFSAEFPKEGPSILRIQQVVRGDSAAYFCASSLGQGGNTEAFFGQGTRLTVV.

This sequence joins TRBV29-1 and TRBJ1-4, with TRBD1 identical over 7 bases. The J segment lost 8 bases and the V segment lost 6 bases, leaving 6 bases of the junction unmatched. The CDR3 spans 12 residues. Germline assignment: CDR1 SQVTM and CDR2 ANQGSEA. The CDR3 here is CSVGDSPEKLFF. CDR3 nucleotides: TGCAGCGTCGGGGACAGTCCCGAAAAACTGTTTTTT.

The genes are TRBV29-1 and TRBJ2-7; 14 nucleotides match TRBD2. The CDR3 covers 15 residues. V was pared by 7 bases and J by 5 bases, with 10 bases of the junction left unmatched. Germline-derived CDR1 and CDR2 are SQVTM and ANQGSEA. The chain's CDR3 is CSARLAGGPSHEQYF. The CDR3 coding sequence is TGCAGCGCCCGACTAGCGGGAGGGCCGTCCCACGAGCAGTACTTC.

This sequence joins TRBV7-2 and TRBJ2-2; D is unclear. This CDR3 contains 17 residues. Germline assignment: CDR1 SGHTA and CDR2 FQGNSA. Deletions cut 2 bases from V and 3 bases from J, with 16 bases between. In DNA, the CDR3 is TGTGCCAGCAGCTTAATGAGTCGGGTAACCTACACCGGGGAGCTGTTTTTT. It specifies CASSLMSRVTYTGELFF.

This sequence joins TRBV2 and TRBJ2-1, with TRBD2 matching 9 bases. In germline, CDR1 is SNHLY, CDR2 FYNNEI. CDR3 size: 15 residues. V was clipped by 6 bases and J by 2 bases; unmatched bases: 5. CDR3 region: CASSGRLAAYNEQFF. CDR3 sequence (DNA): TGTGCCAGCAGCGGACGACTAGCGGCCTACAATGAGCAGTTCTTC. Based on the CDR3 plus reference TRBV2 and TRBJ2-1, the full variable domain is EPEVTQTPSHQVTQMGQEVILRCVPISNHLYFYWYRQILGQKVEFLVSFYNNEISEKSEIFDDQFSVERPDGSNFTLKIRSTKLEDSAMYFCASSGRLAAYNEQFFGPGTRLTVL.